This is a list of T cell receptor beta chains from one sample in a study of CXCR3-negative and CXCR3-positive naive CD8 T cells. TCRdb reprocessed the 5' RACE reads and reports one entry per CDR3 protein, with no DNA. The sample table includes approximately 120,000 distinct CDR3 sequences. Sequencing used naive CXCR3+ CD8+ T cells from blood. The receptors were gathered from a human donor in good health. Some clones in this sample may be carry-over from other donors' samples. Each CDR3 is given with its conserved first and last residue.

cdr3_length j_call v_call cdr3_aa
16 TRBJ2-7 TRBV19 CASSIVGTSGSYEQYF
15 TRBJ1-5 TRBV7-6 CASSLAQGALQPQHF
13 TRBJ2-1 TRBV5-5 CASSLAQINEQFF
14 TRBJ1-1 TRBV28 CASRPPRANTEAFF
15 TRBJ1-2 TRBV6-5 CASSYRAGGDYGYTF
13 TRBJ1-1 TRBV6-2/TRBV6-3 CASSWARATEAFF
13 TRBJ2-1 TRBV29-1 CSVEEGPNLVEFF
16 TRBJ2-7 TRBV2 CASSEVSDNIEYEQYF
18 TRBJ1-5 TRBV4-1 CASSQDRSGDRLDQPQHF
15 TRBJ2-7 TRBV20-1 CSARPRGALSYEQYF
14 TRBJ2-1 TRBV20-1 CSASRGTAYNEQFF
16 TRBJ1-2 TRBV29-1 CSVDEAETQLYYGYTF
14 TRBJ1-1 TRBV5-5 CASSWPYKNTEAFF
14 TRBJ1-1 TRBV27 CASSLSAGVTEAFF
14 TRBJ2-7 TRBV7-9 CASSLRDYIYEQYF
19 TRBJ2-1 TRBV7-7 CASSLVASGGKSSYNEQFF
12 TRBJ2-5 TRBV7-9 CASSWTGETQYF
12 TRBJ1-1 TRBV6-5 CASRGQGIEAFF
12 TRBJ2-1 TRBV5-5 CASSLEPGVQFF
11 TRBJ1-1 TRBV29-1 CSVPMNTEAFF
16 TRBJ2-3 TRBV7-9 CASLTKVGQGSDTQYF
15 TRBJ2-7 TRBV4-1 CASSHQLGTPLEQYF
14 TRBJ2-3 TRBV28 CASSHRGTTDTQYF
14 TRBJ2-3 TRBV5-1 CASTFLGGTDTQYF
18 TRBJ2-3 TRBV5-1 CASSSGGLAGGPSVAQYF
16 TRBJ1-4 TRBV4-1 CASSQALYATNEKLFF
14 TRBJ2-7 TRBV6-5 CASSSDRFPGEQYF
18 TRBJ2-1 TRBV7-9 CASSTSLAGGPSYNEQFF
15 TRBJ1-5 TRBV5-1 CASSWGQAGNQPQHF
13 TRBJ1-1 TRBV29-1 CSLSDSTNTEAFF
13 TRBJ2-1 TRBV4-2 CASSQGLAGEQFF
15 TRBJ2-7 TRBV7-2 CASSLTDRGSYEQYF
16 TRBJ2-3 TRBV24-1 CATSDSRQDSTDTQYF
14 TRBJ2-4 TRBV4-1 CASSQVAAVNIQYF
12 TRBJ2-4 TRBV4-1 CASSPFSGQVYF
16 TRBJ2-1 TRBV19 CASRTPGPSFGGEQFF